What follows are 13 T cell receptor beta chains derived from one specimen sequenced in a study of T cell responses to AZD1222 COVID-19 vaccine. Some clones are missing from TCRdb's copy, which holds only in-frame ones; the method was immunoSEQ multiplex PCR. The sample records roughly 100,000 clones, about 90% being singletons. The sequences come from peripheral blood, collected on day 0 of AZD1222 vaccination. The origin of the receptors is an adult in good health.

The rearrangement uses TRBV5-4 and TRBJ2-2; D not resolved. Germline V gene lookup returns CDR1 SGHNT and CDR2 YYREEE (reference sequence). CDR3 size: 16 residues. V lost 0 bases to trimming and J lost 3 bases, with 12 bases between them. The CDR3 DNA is TGTGCCAGCAGCTTGGCTATGCGGCAGGACACCGGGGAGCTGTTTTTT. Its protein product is CASSLAMRQDTGELFF.

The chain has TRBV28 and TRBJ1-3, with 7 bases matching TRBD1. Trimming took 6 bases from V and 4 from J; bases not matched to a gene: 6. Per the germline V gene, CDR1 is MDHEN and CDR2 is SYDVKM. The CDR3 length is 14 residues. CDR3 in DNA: TGTGCCAGCAGCGGGACAGCCAAAGGAAACACCATATATTTT. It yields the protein CASSGTAKGNTIYF.

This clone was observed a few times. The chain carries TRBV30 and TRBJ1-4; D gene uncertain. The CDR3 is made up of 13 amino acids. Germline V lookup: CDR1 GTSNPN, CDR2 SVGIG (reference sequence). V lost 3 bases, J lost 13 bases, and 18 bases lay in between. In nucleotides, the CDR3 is TGTGCCTGGAGGGGGATCACGGAGGAAGGACTGTTTTTT. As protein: CAWRGITEEGLFF.

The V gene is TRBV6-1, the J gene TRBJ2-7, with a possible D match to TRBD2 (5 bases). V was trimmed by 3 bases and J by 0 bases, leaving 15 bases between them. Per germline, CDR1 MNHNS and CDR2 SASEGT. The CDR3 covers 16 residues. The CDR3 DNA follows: TGTGCCAGCAGTGATCCGGCGGGCGGAGCCTCCTACGAGCAGTACTTC. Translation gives CASSDPAGGASYEQYF.

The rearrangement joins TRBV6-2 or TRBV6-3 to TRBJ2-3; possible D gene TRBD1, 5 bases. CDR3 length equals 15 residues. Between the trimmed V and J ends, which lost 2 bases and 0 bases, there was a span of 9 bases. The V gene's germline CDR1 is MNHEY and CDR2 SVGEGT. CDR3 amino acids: CASSYPWTSTDTQYF. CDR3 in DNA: TGTGCCAGCAGTTACCCCTGGACAAGCACAGATACGCAGTATTTT.

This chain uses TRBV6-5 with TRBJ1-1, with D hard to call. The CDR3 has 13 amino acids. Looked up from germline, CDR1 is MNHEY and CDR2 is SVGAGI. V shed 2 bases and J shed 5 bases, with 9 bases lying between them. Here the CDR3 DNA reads TGTGCCAGCAGTTACGGGCAGAGTACTGAAGCTTTCTTT. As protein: CASSYGQSTEAFF.

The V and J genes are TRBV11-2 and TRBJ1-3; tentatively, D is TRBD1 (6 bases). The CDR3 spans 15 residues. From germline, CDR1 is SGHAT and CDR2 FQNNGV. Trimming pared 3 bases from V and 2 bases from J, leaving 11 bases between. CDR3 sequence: CASSLGPGAGNTIYF. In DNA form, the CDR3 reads TGTGCCAGCAGCTTGGGCCCAGGGGCTGGAAACACCATATATTTT.

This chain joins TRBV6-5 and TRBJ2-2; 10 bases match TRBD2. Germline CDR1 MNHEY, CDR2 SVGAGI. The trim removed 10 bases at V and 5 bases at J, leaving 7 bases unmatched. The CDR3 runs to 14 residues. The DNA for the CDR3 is TGTGCCACCGGGACTAGCGTGACGACCGGGGAGCTGTTTTTT. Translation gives CATGTSVTTGELFF.

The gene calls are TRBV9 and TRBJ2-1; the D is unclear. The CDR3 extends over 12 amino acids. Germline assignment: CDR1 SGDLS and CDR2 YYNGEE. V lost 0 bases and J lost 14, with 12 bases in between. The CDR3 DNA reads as TGTGCCAGCAGCGTAGAAGGGCCCGCCGAGTTCTTC. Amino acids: CASSVEGPAEFF.

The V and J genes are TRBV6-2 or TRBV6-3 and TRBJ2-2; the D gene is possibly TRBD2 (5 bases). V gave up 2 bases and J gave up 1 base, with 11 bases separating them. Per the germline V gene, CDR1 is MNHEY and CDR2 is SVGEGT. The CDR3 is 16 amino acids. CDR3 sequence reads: CASSYGPGRNTGELFF. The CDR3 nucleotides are TGTGCCAGCAGTTACGGGCCGGGGAGGAACACCGGGGAGCTGTTTTTT.

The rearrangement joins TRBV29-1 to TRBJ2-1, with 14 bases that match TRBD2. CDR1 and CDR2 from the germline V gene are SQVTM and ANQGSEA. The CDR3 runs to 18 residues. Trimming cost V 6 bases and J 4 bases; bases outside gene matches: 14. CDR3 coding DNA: TGCAGCGTGGGAACCGGGACTAGCGGGAGTCTACGGTACAATGAGCAGTTCTTC. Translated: CSVGTGTSGSLRYNEQFF.

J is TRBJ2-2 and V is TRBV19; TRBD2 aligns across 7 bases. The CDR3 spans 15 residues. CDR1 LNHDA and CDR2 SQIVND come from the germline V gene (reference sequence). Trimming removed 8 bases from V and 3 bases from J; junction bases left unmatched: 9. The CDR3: CASAAGEYYTGELFF. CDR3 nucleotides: TGTGCCAGTGCCGCGGGGGAGTACTACACCGGGGAGCTGTTTTTT.

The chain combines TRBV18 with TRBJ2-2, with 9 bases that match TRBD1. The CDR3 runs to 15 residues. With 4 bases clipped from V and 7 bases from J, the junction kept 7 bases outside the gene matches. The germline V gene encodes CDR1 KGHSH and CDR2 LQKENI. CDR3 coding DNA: TGTGCCAGCTCACTTCGGACAGGGGAAGTCGGGGAGCTGTTTTTT. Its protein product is CASSLRTGEVGELFF.